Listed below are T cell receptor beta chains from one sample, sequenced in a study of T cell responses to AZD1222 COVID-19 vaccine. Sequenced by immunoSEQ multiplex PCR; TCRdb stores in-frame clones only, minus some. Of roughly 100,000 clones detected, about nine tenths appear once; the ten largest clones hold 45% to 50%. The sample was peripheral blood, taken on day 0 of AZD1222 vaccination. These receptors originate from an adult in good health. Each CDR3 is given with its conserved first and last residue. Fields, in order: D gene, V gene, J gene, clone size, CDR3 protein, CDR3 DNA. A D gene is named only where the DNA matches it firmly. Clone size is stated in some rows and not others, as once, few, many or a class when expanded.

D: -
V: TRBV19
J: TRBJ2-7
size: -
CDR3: CASSDVRDSSYEQYF
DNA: TGTGCCAGTAGCGATGTTCGGGACTCTTCCTACGAGCAGTACTTC

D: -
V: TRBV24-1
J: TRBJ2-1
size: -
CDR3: CATSIFGDRNEQFF
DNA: TGTGCCACCAGCATCTTTGGGGATCGCAATGAGCAGTTCTTC

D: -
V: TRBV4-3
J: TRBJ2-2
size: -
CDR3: CASSKSGTLTSKNTGELFF
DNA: TGCGCCAGCAGCAAATCCGGGACACTGACTTCCAAGAACACCGGGGAGCTGTTTTTT

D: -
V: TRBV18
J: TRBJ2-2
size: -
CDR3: CASSLGQRGGELFF
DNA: TGTGCCAGCTCACTTGGACAGAGGGGCGGGGAGCTGTTTTTT

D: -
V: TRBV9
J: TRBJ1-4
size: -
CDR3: CASSATGTANEKLFF
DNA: TGTGCCAGCAGCGCCACAGGGACGGCTAATGAAAAACTGTTTTTT

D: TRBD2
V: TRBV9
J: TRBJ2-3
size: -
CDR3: CASSTTGLAQVDTQYF
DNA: TGTGCCAGCAGCACTACGGGACTAGCGCAGGTAGATACGCAGTATTTT

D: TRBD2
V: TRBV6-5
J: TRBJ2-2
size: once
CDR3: CASRPTGGFTGELFF
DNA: TGTGCCAGCAGGCCCACGGGGGGGTTCACCGGGGAGCTGTTTTTT

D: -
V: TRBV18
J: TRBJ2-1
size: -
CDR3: CASSPVGVAAWNEQFF
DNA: TGTGCCAGCTCTCCCGTGGGGGTAGCGGCCTGGAATGAGCAGTTCTTC

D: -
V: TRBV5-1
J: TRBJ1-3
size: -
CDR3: CASSGGSSGNTIYF
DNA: TGCGCCAGCAGCGGCGGAAGCTCTGGAAACACCATATATTTT

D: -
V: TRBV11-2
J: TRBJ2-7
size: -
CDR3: CASSLAPIIPEQYF
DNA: TGTGCCAGCAGCTTAGCCCCGATCATCCCCGAGCAGTACTTC

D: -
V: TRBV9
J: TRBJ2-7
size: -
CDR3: CASSPGEVLGGYEQYF
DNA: TGTGCCAGCAGCCCCGGTGAGGTCTTGGGCGGATACGAGCAGTACTTC

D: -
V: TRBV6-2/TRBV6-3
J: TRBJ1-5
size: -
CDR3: CASSYAGVGQPQHF
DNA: TGTGCCAGCAGTTACGCCGGGGTGGGTCAGCCCCAGCATTTT

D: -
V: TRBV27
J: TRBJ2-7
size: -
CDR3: CASSLRGFSYEQYF
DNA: TGTGCCAGCAGTTTAAGGGGGTTTTCCTACGAGCAGTACTTC

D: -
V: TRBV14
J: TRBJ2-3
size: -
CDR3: CATSLGGATTDTQYF
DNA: TGTGCCACCTCCCTCGGAGGGGCCACCACAGATACGCAGTATTTT

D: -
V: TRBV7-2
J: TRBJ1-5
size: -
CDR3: CASSLAYPRQRLYSNQPQHF
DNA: TGTGCCAGCAGCTTAGCATATCCGAGACAGAGACTTTATAGCAATCAGCCCCAGCATTTT

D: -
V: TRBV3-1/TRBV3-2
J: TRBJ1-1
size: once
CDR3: CASRSGRNTEAFF
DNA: TGTGCCAGCAGATCAGGGAGGAACACTGAAGCTTTCTTT

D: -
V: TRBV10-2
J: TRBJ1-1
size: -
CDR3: CASSVGDMNTEAFF
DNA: TGCGCCAGCAGTGTGGGGGATATGAACACTGAAGCTTTCTTT

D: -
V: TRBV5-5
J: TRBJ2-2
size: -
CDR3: CASSLRTGAANTGELFF
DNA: TGTGCCAGCAGCTTGAGAACAGGCGCAGCGAACACCGGGGAGCTGTTTTTT

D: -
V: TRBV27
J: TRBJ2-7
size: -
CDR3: CASSHTGGQGYEQYF
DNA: TGTGCCAGCAGCCATACGGGGGGCCAGGGCTACGAGCAGTACTTC

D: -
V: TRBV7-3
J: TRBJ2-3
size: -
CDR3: CASSLGGPLSTDTQYF
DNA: TGTGCCAGCAGCTTGGGGGGCCCATTGAGCACAGATACGCAGTATTTT

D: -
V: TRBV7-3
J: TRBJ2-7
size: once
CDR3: CASSLAGTYEQYF
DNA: TGTGCCAGCAGCTTGGCAGGGACCTACGAGCAGTACTTC

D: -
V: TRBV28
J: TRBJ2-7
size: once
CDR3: CASGRTYEQYF
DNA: TGTGCCAGCGGGAGGACCTACGAGCAGTACTTC

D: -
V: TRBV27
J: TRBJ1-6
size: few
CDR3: CASSIRALNSPLHF
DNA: TGTGCCAGCAGTATCCGGGCCTTAAATTCACCCCTCCACTTT

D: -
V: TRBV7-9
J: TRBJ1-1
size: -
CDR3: CASSPGLVAEAFF
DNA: TGTGCCAGCAGCCCCGGACTGGTGGCTGAAGCTTTCTTT

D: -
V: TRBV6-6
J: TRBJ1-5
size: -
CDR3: CASSYGQRPGQPQHF
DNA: TGTGCCAGCAGTTACGGACAGAGGCCAGGCCAGCCCCAGCATTTT

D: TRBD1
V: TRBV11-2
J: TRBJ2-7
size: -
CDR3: CASSWTGTEYEQYF
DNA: TGTGCCAGCAGCTGGACCGGGACAGAGTACGAGCAGTACTTC

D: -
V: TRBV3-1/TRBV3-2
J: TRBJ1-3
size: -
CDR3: CASRPGGSGNTIYF
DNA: TGTGCCAGCAGACCCGGGGGCTCTGGAAACACCATATATTTT

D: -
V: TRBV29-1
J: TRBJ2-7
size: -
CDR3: CSVVSRREWGYEQYF
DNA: TGCAGCGTTGTCTCGAGACGGGAGTGGGGGTACGAGCAGTACTTC

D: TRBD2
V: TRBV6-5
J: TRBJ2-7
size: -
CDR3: CASSYSREGYEQYF
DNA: TGTGCCAGCAGTTACTCCAGGGAGGGCTACGAGCAGTACTTC

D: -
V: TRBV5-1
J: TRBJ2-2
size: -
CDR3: CASSFQAIGELFF
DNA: TGCGCCAGCAGCTTCCAAGCTATCGGGGAGCTGTTTTTT

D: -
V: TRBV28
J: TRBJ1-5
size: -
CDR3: CASTGGSQPQHF
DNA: TGTGCCAGCACGGGGGGCAGTCAGCCCCAGCATTTT

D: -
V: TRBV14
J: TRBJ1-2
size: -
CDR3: CASSQVTVAGYTF
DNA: TGTGCCAGCAGCCAAGTGACTGTAGCAGGCTACACCTTC

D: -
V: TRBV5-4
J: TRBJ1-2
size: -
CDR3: CASSLLGTDYGYTF
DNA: TGTGCCAGCAGCTTGTTAGGGACGGACTATGGCTACACCTTC

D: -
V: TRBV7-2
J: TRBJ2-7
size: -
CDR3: CASSLGFDEQYF
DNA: TGTGCCAGCAGCTTAGGTTTCGACGAGCAGTACTTC

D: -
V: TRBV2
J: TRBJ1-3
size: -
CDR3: CASSPEVGNTIYF
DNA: TGTGCCAGCAGCCCGGAGGTTGGAAACACCATATATTTT

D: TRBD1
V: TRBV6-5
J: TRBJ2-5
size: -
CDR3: CASTKDRIETQYF
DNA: TGTGCCAGCACTAAGGACAGGATAGAGACCCAGTACTTC

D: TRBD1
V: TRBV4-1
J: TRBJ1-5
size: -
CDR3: CASRPPGQSQPQHF
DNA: TGCGCCAGCAGGCCCCCGGGACAGAGTCAGCCCCAGCATTTT

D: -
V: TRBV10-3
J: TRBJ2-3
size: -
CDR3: CAIGASTDTQYF
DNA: TGTGCCATCGGTGCTAGCACAGATACGCAGTATTTT

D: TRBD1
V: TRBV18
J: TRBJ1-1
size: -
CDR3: CASSPLGQGNTEAFF
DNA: TGTGCCAGCTCACCACTGGGACAGGGCAACACTGAAGCTTTCTTT